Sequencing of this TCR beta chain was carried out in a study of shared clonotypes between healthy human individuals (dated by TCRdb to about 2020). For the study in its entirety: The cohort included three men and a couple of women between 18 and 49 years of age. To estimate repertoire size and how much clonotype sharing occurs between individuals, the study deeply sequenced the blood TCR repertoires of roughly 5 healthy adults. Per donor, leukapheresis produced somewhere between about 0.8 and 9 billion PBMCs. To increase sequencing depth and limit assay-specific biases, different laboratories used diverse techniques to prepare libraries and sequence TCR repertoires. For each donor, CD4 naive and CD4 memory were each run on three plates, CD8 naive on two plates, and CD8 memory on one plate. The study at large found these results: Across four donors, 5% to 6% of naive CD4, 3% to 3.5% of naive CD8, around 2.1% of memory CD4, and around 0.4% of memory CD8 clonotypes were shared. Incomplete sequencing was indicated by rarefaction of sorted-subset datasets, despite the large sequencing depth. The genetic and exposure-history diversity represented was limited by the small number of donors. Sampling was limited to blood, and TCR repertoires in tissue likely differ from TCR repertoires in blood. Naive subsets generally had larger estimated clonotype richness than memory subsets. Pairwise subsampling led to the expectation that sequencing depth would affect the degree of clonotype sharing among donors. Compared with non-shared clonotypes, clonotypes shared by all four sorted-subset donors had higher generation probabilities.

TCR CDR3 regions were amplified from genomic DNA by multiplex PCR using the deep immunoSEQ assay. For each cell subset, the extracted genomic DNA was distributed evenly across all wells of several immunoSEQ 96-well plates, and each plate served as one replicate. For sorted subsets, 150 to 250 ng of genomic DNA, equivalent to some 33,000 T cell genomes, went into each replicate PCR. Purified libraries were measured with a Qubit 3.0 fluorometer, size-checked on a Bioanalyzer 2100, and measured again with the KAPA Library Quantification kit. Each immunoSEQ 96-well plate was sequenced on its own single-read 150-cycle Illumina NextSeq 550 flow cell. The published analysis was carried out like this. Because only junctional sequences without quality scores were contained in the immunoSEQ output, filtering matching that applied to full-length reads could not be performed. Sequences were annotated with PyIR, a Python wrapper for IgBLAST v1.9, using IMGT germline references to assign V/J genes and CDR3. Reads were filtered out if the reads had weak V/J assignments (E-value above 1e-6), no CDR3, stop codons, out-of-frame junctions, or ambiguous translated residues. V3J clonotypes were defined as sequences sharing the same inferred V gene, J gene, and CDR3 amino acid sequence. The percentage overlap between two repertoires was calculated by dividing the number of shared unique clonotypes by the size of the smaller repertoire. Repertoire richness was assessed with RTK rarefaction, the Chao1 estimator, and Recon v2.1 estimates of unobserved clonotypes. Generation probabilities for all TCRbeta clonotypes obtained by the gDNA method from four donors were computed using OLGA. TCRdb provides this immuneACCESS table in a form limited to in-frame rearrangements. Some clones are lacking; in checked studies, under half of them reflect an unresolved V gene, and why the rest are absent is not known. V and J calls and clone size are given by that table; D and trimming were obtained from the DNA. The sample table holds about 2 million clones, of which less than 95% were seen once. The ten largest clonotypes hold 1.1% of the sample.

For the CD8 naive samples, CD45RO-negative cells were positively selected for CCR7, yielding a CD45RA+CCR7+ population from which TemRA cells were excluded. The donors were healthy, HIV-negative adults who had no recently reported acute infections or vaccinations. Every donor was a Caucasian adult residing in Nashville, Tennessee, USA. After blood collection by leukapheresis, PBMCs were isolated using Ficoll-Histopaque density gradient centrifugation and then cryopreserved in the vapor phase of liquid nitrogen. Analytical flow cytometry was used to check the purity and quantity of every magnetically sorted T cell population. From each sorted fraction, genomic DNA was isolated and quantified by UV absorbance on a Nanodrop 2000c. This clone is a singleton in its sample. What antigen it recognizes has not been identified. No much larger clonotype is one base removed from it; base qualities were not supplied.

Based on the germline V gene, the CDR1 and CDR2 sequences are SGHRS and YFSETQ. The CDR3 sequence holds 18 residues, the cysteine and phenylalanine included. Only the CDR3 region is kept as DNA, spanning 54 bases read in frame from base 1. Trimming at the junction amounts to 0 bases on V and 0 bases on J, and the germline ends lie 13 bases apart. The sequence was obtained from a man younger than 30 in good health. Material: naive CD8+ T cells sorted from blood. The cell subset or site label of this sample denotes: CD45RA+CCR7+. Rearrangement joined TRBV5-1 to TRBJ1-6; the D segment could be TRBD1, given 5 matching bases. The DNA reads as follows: TGCGCCAGCAGCTTGGATCGGACACAGAGCTCCTATAATTCACCCCTCCACTTT. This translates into CASSLDRTQSSYNSPLHF. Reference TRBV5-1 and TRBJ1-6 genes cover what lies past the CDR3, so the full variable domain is KAGVTQTPRYLIKTRGQQVTLSCSPISGHRSVSWYQQTPGQGLQFLFEYFSETQRNKGNFPGRFSGRQFSNSRSEMNVSTLELGDSALYLCASSLDRTQSSYNSPLHFGNGTRLTVT.